A single sample is the source of the 24 T cell receptor beta chains below, sequenced in a study of regulatory T cells in long-lasting Graves disease. Investigators prepared the TCR beta libraries by applying iRepertoire HTBI primers and Arm-PCR of CDR3 regions. TCRdb analysed the multiplex PCR reads with MiXCR anew, one entry per CDR3 protein. The profile covers under 500,000 distinct CDR3 sequences, with under 25% appearing a single time and over 7.5% taken by the ten largest. Described time point: persistent/refractory GD, antithyroid drugs over 5 years with positive TRAb. PBMCs provided the RNA from which the TCR library was made. Here the sequenced sample was peripheral blood mononuclear cells (PBMCs), taken when the disease was refractory, from a patient treated with antithyroid drugs. These receptors all come from a female donor with Graves disease.

This clonotype was seen many times. The chain recombines TRBV6-1 with TRBJ2-7; the match to TRBD1 covers 7 bases. Trimming cost V 5 bases and J 6 bases; bases outside gene matches: 7. The CDR3 consists of 13 residues. Looked up from germline, CDR1 is MNHNS and CDR2 is SASEGT. The CDR3 DNA follows: TGTGCCAGCAGTCCCCCGACAGGGCTCGAGCAGTACTTC. It yields the protein CASSPPTGLEQYF.

The rearrangement uses TRBV27 and TRBJ1-4; a weak D match, TRBD1 (5 bases). This CDR3 spans 15 amino acids. Germline V gene lookup returns CDR1 MNHEY and CDR2 SMNVEV (reference sequence). The ends were cut back, 5 bases at V and 10 bases at J, with 20 bases in the middle. CDR3 sequence reads: CASSPTPGPGRKLFF. The CDR3 nucleotides read TGTGCCAGCAGTCCCACCCCAGGGCCGGGAAGAAAACTGTTTTTT.

This clonotype came up many times. This rearrangement joins TRBV20-1 to TRBJ2-5, with 8 bases fitting TRBD1. The ends lost 3 bases at V and 1 base at J; junction bases unmatched: 10. The CDR3 is made up of 16 amino acids. Germline loops: CDR1 DFQATT, CDR2 SNEGSKA (reference sequence). The CDR3 coding sequence is TGCAGTGCTAGTGCCAGGGGGCCCCTTGGCCAAGAGACCCAGTACTTC. Amino acid sequence: CSASARGPLGQETQYF.

This clonotype was seen a handful of times. V gene TRBV7-6 combines with J gene TRBJ2-1, with 13 positions matching TRBD2. Per the germline V gene, CDR1 is SGHVS and CDR2 is FNYEAQ. The V and J ends lost 5 bases and 6 bases, in that order; junction bases with no gene match: 10. This CDR3 is 17 amino acids long. The CDR3 sequence: CASSGYPGLAGLNEQFF. CDR3 DNA sequence: TGTGCCAGCAGCGGCTATCCGGGACTAGCGGGGCTCAATGAGCAGTTCTTC.

This clonotype showed up many times. The gene calls are TRBV28 and TRBJ1-5, with 11 positions matching TRBD1. There are 15 residues in the CDR3. V lost 4 bases to trimming and J lost 6 bases; unmatched junction nucleotides: 5. CDR1 and CDR2 from the germline V gene are MDHEN and SYDVKM. The CDR3 here is CASSSWTGGIQPQHF. The CDR3 nucleotides read TGTGCCAGCAGTTCCTGGACAGGGGGCATTCAGCCCCAGCATTTT.

This chain joins TRBV20-1 and TRBJ1-2; tentatively, D is TRBD1 (5 bases). The germline gives CDR1 DFQATT, CDR2 SNEGSKA (reference sequence). CDR3 length: 14 amino acids. Trimming removed 0 bases from V and 8 bases from J, with 16 bases in between. This CDR3 reads CSARDPGSTWGYTF. The DNA for the CDR3 is TGCAGTGCTAGAGATCCAGGGTCCACTTGGGGCTACACCTTC.

The chain employs TRBV29-1 and TRBJ2-3; D is ambiguous. Per the germline V gene, CDR1 is SQVTM and CDR2 is ANQGSEA. This CDR3 is built from 13 residues. The ends were cut back, 4 bases at V and 5 bases at J, with 13 bases in the middle. CDR3 bases: TGCAGCGTTGGGACGATTGGAATAGATACGCAGTATTTT. Translated: CSVGTIGIDTQYF.

This clonotype was counted ten times or more. The chain links TRBV6-5 to TRBJ2-7; D possibly corresponds to TRBD1 (6 bases). CDR1 is MNHEY, CDR2 SVGAGI, per germline. The CDR3 spans 16 residues. V lost 0 bases and J lost 2, with 14 bases in between. The CDR3 nucleotides read TGTGCCAGCAGTTACTCCGGAACAGGGTTCCCCTACGAGCAGTACTTC. Amino acids: CASSYSGTGFPYEQYF.

This clonotype was seen a handful of times. The chain couples TRBV28 to TRBJ2-1, with TRBD2 matching 13 bases. Unmatched junction bases numbered 5, after V lost 4 bases and J lost 5 bases. CDR3 length equals 16 residues. CDR1 is MDHEN, CDR2 SYDVKM, per germline. CDR3 DNA sequence: TGTGCCAGCAGTTCTGGACTAGCGGGGGAAGACAATGAGCAGTTCTTC. Its translation is CASSSGLAGEDNEQFF. Filled out from reference TRBV28 and TRBJ2-1, the complete variable domain reads DVKVTQSSRYLVKRTGEKVFLECVQDMDHENMFWYRQDPGLGLRLIYFSYDVKMKEKGDIPEGYSVSREKKERFSLILESASTNQTSMYLCASSSGLAGEDNEQFFGPGTRLTVL.

This clonotype turned up a few times. The chain uses TRBV9 and TRBJ2-7; perhaps TRBD2 as D (5 bases). Trimming took off 3 bases at V and 0 bases at J, with 13 bases between the two ends. Germline V gene sequence: CDR1 SGDLS, CDR2 YYNGEE. The CDR3 loop spans 15 amino acids. CDR3 nucleotide sequence: TGTGCCAGCAGCGACGGACTGTCGAGCTCCTACGAGCAGTACTTC. Protein sequence: CASSDGLSSSYEQYF.

This clonotype occurred many times. V usage is TRBV6-1 and J usage is TRBJ1-1, with 7 bases aligning to TRBD1. The CDR3 is made up of 14 amino acids. Germline CDR1 is MNHNS and CDR2 is SASEGT. J gave up 4 bases and V 5 bases, and 7 bases lay outside the gene matches. The chain's CDR3 is CASSLQGRATEAFF. CDR3 nucleotide sequence: TGTGCCAGCAGTCTACAGGGGAGGGCCACTGAAGCTTTCTTT.

As regards this clonotype: Germline and junction disagree at one end, which may indicate a read error. V gene TRBV12-3 or TRBV12-4 combines with J gene TRBJ2-5; D not resolved. The CDR3 is 13 residues long. The CDR3 region has the DNA TGTGCCGGCAGCCCGACCAAAGAAGAGACCCAGTACTTC. This gives the protein CAGSPTKEETQYF.

This clonotype was observed many times. This chain uses TRBV2 with TRBJ2-1; the D gene is possibly TRBD2 (5 bases). CDR3 size: 15 residues. V shed 3 bases and J shed 7 bases, with 16 bases lying between them. CDR1 is SNHLY and CDR2 is FYNNEI in the germline V gene. The CDR3 DNA sequence: TGTGCCAGCAGTGATCGGGTGGTAGCGCGAAATGAGCAGTTCTTC. Translated, it gives CASSDRVVARNEQFF. Using reference TRBV2 and TRBJ2-1 for the parts outside the CDR3, the full variable domain is EPEVTQTPSHQVTQMGQEVILRCVPISNHLYFYWYRQILGQKVEFLVSFYNNEISEKSEIFDDQFSVERPDGSNFTLKIRSTKLEDSAMYFCASSDRVVARNEQFFGPGTRLTVL.

The chain recombines TRBV5-1 with TRBJ2-7; D possibly corresponds to TRBD2 (6 bases). CDR3 length: 16 amino acids. Per germline, CDR1 SGHRS and CDR2 YFSETQ. V lost 0 bases to trimming and J lost 0 bases, with 13 bases between them. In DNA, the CDR3 is TGCGCCAGCAGCTTGGATGAGGGACTGAGCTCCTACGAGCAGTACTTC. This translates into CASSLDEGLSSYEQYF.

The V and J genes are TRBV2 and TRBJ1-5; 7 positions agree with TRBD1. The end of the DNA is better explained by TRBJ2-3, so the J call may be wrong. The CDR3 spans 17 residues. CDR1 and CDR2 (germline): SNHLY, FYNNEI. CDR3 sequence: CASSERQGDVFNQPQYF. The DNA for the CDR3 is TGTGCCAGCAGTGAGAGACAGGGAGACGTTTTCAATCAGCCCCAGTATTTT.

This clonotype was found many times. J is TRBJ1-1 and V is TRBV18; D uncertain. CDR1 KGHSH and CDR2 LQKENI come from the germline V gene. This CDR3 contains 12 residues. Trimming cost V 4 bases and J 6 bases, with 9 bases left between them. This CDR3 reads CASSQGIAEAFF. CDR3 nucleotide sequence: TGTGCCAGCTCACAAGGGATCGCTGAAGCTTTCTTT.

The chain combines TRBV19 with TRBJ1-1; 9 bases fit TRBD1. Looked up from germline, CDR1 is LNHDA and CDR2 is SQIVND (reference sequence). This CDR3 has 14 residues. After removal of 4 bases from V and 6 bases from J, the junction contained 6 bases not matched to a gene. Written as DNA, the CDR3 is TGTGCCAGTAGTACGGGACAGGGAAAGCCTGAAGCTTTCTTT. Its protein product is CASSTGQGKPEAFF.

About this clonotype itself: A single base separates this from a much larger clone, so it may be a read error. The conserved phenylalanine or tryptophan is not found at the CDR3 terminus, so this likely reflects a read error. For the CDR3, the DNA is TGTGCCAGCAGCCTGACCCAGGGTGGCACTGAAGCTTTCTCT. This encodes CASSLTQGGTEAFS. The V call is TRBV3-1, the J call TRBJ1-1; weak D call: TRBD1 (5 bases). This CDR3 has 14 amino acids. Germline V lookup: CDR1 LGHDT, CDR2 YNNKEL (reference sequence). Deletions cut 4 bases from V and 4 bases from J, with 13 bases between.

This clonotype was found a few times. The J gene is TRBJ2-7, the V gene TRBV29-1; the match to TRBD1 covers 8 bases. J gave up 5 bases and V 4 bases, and 4 bases lay outside the gene matches. The germline CDR1 and CDR2 sequences are SQVTM and ANQGSEA. The CDR3 covers 12 residues. The CDR3 here is CSVVQGVHEQYF. The CDR3 DNA follows: TGCAGCGTTGTACAGGGGGTCCACGAGCAGTACTTC.

This clonotype has just a few counts. The V call is TRBV27, the J call TRBJ2-4; no firm D call. V lost 5 bases and J 9 bases, leaving 8 bases between the germline ends. The CDR3 extends over 11 amino acids. CDR1 and CDR2 from the germline V gene are MNHEY and SMNVEV (reference sequence). The DNA of the CDR3 is TGTGCCAGCAGTACGGGTGGCATTCAGTACTTC. Encoded protein: CASSTGGIQYF.

This clonotype was detected only a few times. The chain joins TRBV3-1 to TRBJ1-1; D is undetermined. The germline V and J ends were trimmed by 0 bases and 5 bases, with 13 bases remaining between them. The CDR3 is made up of 15 amino acids. Per germline, CDR1 LGHDT and CDR2 YNNKEL (reference sequence). CDR3 sequence (DNA): TGTGCCAGCAGCCAAGATTTGGCGGGTCCAACTGAAGCTTTCTTT. This sequence encodes CASSQDLAGPTEAFF.

Ten or more counts support this clonotype. The chain recombines TRBV20-1 with TRBJ2-7, with 8 bases matching TRBD2. J gave up 4 bases and V 3 bases, and 8 bases lay outside the gene matches. The CDR3 covers 14 residues. The germline gives CDR1 DFQATT, CDR2 SNEGSKA (reference sequence). CDR3 nucleotide sequence: TGCAGTGCTAGGTCTGGCGGACTAGCTTACGAGCAGTACTTC. Protein: CSARSGGLAYEQYF.

Ten or more counts support this clonotype. V and J are TRBV6-1 and TRBJ2-7, with 10 nucleotides matching TRBD2. The junction had 5 bases not matched to a gene; V was cut back by 7 bases and J by 5 bases. This CDR3 is 13 amino acids long. Per the germline V gene, CDR1 is MNHNS and CDR2 is SASEGT. CDR3 sequence: CASNLAGAHEQYF. The CDR3 region has the DNA TGTGCCAGCAACCTAGCGGGAGCTCACGAGCAGTACTTC.

This clonotype was counted at least ten times. This chain joins TRBV12-3 or TRBV12-4 and TRBJ1-1, with 7 bases identical to TRBD1. The CDR3 is 17 amino acids. Trimming took 2 bases from V and 0 from J; bases not matched to a gene: 9. DNA of the CDR3: TGTGCCAGCAGTTTAAAGAGGTGGGGGACAGTGAACACTGAAGCTTTCTTT. As protein: CASSLKRWGTVNTEAFF.